Following are 23 T cell receptor beta chains from one sample sequenced in a study of Ad26.COV2.S vaccination and SARS-CoV-2 variants (dated by TCRdb to the early 2020s). Taken with the paper, the label for treatment or condition translates to: around 19 received Ad26.COV2.S at low or high dose, single or two shots; about five received placebo; per-sample allocation not given. Repertoires of vaccine and placebo recipients were sequenced from samples taken on day 63 after the first injection. Library creation used the immunoSEQ multiplex PCR assay. TCRdb's version of the immuneACCESS table is confined to in-frame rearrangements and falls short of the full clone set. An unresolved V gene accounts for under half of the shortfall where checked; the remainder is of unknown origin. The sample has roughly 250,000 clones on record, roughly 89% of them singletons. Under 3% of the sample goes to the ten largest clones.

The sample was peripheral blood, taken in a trial of Ad26.COV2.S vaccine versus placebo. The source of these receptors is a person aged 18 to 65 who received the Ad26.COV2.S COVID-19 vaccine or a placebo.

J is TRBJ2-1 and V is TRBV7-9, with D tentatively TRBD2 (6 bases). CDR3 length: 17 amino acids. Deletions cut 1 base from V and 4 bases from J, with 17 bases between. The germline CDR1 and CDR2 sequences are SEHNR and FQNEAQ (reference sequence). The CDR3 reads CASSLGKTSRGYNEQFF. The CDR3 DNA sequence: TGTGCCAGCAGCTTAGGGAAAACTAGCAGAGGTTACAATGAGCAGTTCTTC.

The chain recombines TRBV18 with TRBJ2-7; 15 nucleotides agree with TRBD2. In germline, CDR1 is KGHSH, CDR2 LQKENI. The CDR3 covers 16 residues. J lost 4 bases, V lost 3 bases, and 4 bases had no gene match. The CDR3 DNA reads as TGTGCCAGCTCACCGACCGGGACTAGCGGGGGGTACGAGCAGTACTTC. Protein sequence: CASSPTGTSGGYEQYF.

J is TRBJ2-6 and V is TRBV3-1 (or the pseudogene TRBV3-2), with D uncertain. V lost 2 bases and J 6 bases, leaving 2 bases between the germline ends. CDR1 LGHDT and CDR2 YNNKEL come from the germline V gene (reference sequence). CDR3 length: 12 residues. The CDR3: CASSQTANVLTF. The CDR3 DNA reads as TGTGCCAGCAGCCAAACGGCCAACGTCCTGACTTTC.

The chain uses TRBV5-1 and TRBJ1-1, with D possibly matching TRBD1 (5 bases). There are 14 residues in the CDR3. Germline V gene sequence: CDR1 SGHRS, CDR2 YFSETQ. The V and J ends lost 4 bases and 6 bases respectively, with 16 bases between them. This chain's CDR3 is CASSVLAGTSEAFF. The CDR3, as DNA: TGCGCCAGCAGCGTACTAGCTGGGACCTCTGAAGCTTTCTTT.

The J gene is TRBJ2-7, the V gene TRBV5-1; 10 nucleotides agree with TRBD2. This CDR3 comprises 15 residues. The V segment lost 4 bases and the J segment 7 bases; nucleotides outside the gene matches: 11. Germline CDR1 SGHRS, CDR2 YFSETQ. The CDR3 DNA reads TGCGCCAGCAGCCCGGGGAGCGGGGGGGCTTGGGAGCAGTACTTC. Protein sequence: CASSPGSGGAWEQYF.

This sequence joins TRBV28 and TRBJ1-1; D is ambiguous. Deletions cut 2 bases from V and 5 bases from J, with 15 bases between. The CDR3 spans 15 residues. Germline values: CDR1 MDHEN, CDR2 SYDVKM. The CDR3 loop reads CASSLLRASRTEAFF. CDR3 sequence (DNA): TGTGCCAGCAGTTTACTGCGGGCCAGCAGAACTGAAGCTTTCTTT.

V usage is TRBV7-2 and J usage is TRBJ2-2, with TRBD1 as a possible D gene (7 bases). CDR1 is SGHTA, CDR2 FQGNSA, per germline. V lost 4 bases and J lost 7, with 28 bases in between. The CDR3 extends over 19 amino acids. The CDR3 loop reads CASSSSRRGRLVGGGELFF. The CDR3 DNA follows: TGTGCCAGCAGCTCCTCTCGGAGGGGGCGCCTTGTCGGTGGCGGGGAGCTGTTTTTT. The full variable domain, in which reference TRBV7-2 and TRBJ2-2 provide the parts outside the CDR3, is GAGVSQSPSNKVTEKGKDVELRCDPISGHTALYWYRQSLGQGLEFLIYFQGNSAPDKSGLPSDRFSAERTGGSVSTLTIQRTQQEDSAVYLCASSSSRRGRLVGGGELFFGEGSRLTVL.

This chain links TRBV15 with TRBJ1-4; 7 nucleotides align to TRBD1. Unmatched junction bases numbered 3, after V lost 1 base and J lost 7 bases. CDR3 length: 14 amino acids. Germline V gene lookup returns CDR1 LNHNV and CDR2 YYDKDF (reference sequence). The CDR3 loop reads CATSRGRGGEKLFF. The CDR3 bases are TGTGCCACCAGCAGAGGCAGGGGGGGTGAAAAACTGTTTTTT.

The chain has TRBV7-2 and TRBJ2-2, with 8 bases aligning to TRBD2. Germline values: CDR1 SGHTA, CDR2 FQGNSA. CDR3 length: 16 amino acids. The V gene end was trimmed by 3 bases and the J gene end by 5 bases; junction bases not matched to a gene: 8. CDR3 sequence (DNA): TGTGCCAGCAGCTTTAGAACGGTAGCGGGGACCGGGGAGCTGTTTTTT. Translating it yields CASSFRTVAGTGELFF.

This sequence joins TRBV10-3 and TRBJ2-7; 12 bases map to TRBD1. This CDR3 contains 14 residues. Germline-derived CDR1 and CDR2 are ENHRY and SYGVKD. V dropped 6 bases and J dropped 4; count of bases not matched to a gene: 4. The CDR3 loop is CAIRQGQGAYEQYF. CDR3 coding DNA: TGTGCCATCAGACAGGGACAGGGGGCGTACGAGCAGTACTTC.

The chain combines TRBV9 with TRBJ2-7; TRBD2 agrees at 9 bases. Germline V gene data show CDR1 as SGDLS and CDR2 as YYNGEE. The trim removed 0 bases at V and 3 bases at J, leaving 4 bases unmatched. The CDR3 spans 15 residues. The CDR3 DNA sequence: TGTGCCAGCAGCGTAGGACTAGCGGAAGACTACGAGCAGTACGTC. This translates into CASSVGLAEDYEQYV.

This clone was picked up a small number of times. The rearrangement uses TRBV5-1 and TRBJ1-1, with TRBD1 matching 8 bases. Germline V CDR1 and CDR2: SGHRS, YFSETQ. V shed 3 bases and J 1 base; nucleotides not matched to a gene: 2. The CDR3 has 14 amino acids. Here the CDR3 reads CASSSGTGNTEAFF. As DNA, the CDR3 is TGCGCCAGCAGCTCCGGGACAGGGAACACTGAAGCTTTCTTT. Full variable domain (outside the CDR3, taken from reference TRBV5-1 and TRBJ1-1): KAGVTQTPRYLIKTRGQQVTLSCSPISGHRSVSWYQQTPGQGLQFLFEYFSETQRNKGNFPGRFSGRQFSNSRSEMNVSTLELGDSALYLCASSSGTGNTEAFFGQGTRLTVV.

This clone turned up a few times. This chain links TRBV2 with TRBJ1-5; D call uncertain. Trimming pared 4 bases from V and 7 bases from J, leaving 14 bases between. Germline V CDR1 and CDR2: SNHLY, FYNNEI. The CDR3 is 14 amino acids. The CDR3 nucleotides read TGTGCCAGCAGTGCGTTCGGGGTAGAGCAGCCCCAGCATTTT. The encoded protein is CASSAFGVEQPQHF.

The chain links TRBV25-1 to TRBJ2-3; D remains unclear. Trimming pared 0 bases from V and 0 bases from J, leaving 1 base between. In germline, CDR1 is MGHDK, CDR2 SYGVNS. This CDR3 has 13 amino acids. Here the CDR3 DNA reads TGTGCCAGCAGTGAATATAGCACAGATACGCAGTATTTT. Residues: CASSEYSTDTQYF.

The chain links TRBV7-9 to TRBJ2-3, with 11 bases fitting TRBD2. Trimming cost V 1 base and J 5 bases; bases outside gene matches: 5. This CDR3 has 16 amino acids. From germline, CDR1 is SEHNR and CDR2 FQNEAQ (reference sequence). The CDR3 sequence is CASSLDSGRAVDTQYF. The CDR3 nucleotides read TGTGCCAGCAGCTTAGATAGCGGGAGGGCCGTAGATACGCAGTATTTT.

This chain uses TRBV5-1 with TRBJ2-1, with D maybe TRBD2 (6 bases). This CDR3 region has 14 residues. Germline loops: CDR1 SGHRS, CDR2 YFSETQ. The germline V and J ends were trimmed by 5 bases and 0 bases, with 9 bases remaining between them. CDR3 in amino acids: CASRKRVSYNEQFF. CDR3 sequence (DNA): TGCGCCAGCAGAAAGCGGGTCTCCTACAATGAGCAGTTCTTC. Supplemented by reference TRBV5-1 and TRBJ2-1, the full variable domain reads KAGVTQTPRYLIKTRGQQVTLSCSPISGHRSVSWYQQTPGQGLQFLFEYFSETQRNKGNFPGRFSGRQFSNSRSEMNVSTLELGDSALYLCASRKRVSYNEQFFGPGTRLTVL.

The chain recombines TRBV13 with TRBJ2-3; the D is unclear. The CDR3 contains 11 residues. Between the trimmed V and J ends, which lost 0 bases and 7 bases, there was a span of 2 bases. Germline V lookup: CDR1 PRHDT, CDR2 FYEKMQ (reference sequence). The CDR3 is CASSLGHTQYF. DNA of the CDR3: TGTGCCAGCAGCTTAGGCCATACGCAGTATTTT.

V gene TRBV20-1 combines with J gene TRBJ2-7, with D perhaps matching TRBD2 (7 bases). The CDR3 is 11 amino acids. Germline V gene sequence: CDR1 DFQATT, CDR2 SNEGSKA (reference sequence). V was pared by 5 bases and J by 6 bases, with 11 bases between. Written as DNA, the CDR3 is TGCAGTGCTTTGCGGGGGCGCGAGCAGTACGTC. Its protein product is CSALRGREQYV.

This clone was counted a single time. This chain links TRBV6-4 with TRBJ2-1, with 8 bases fitting TRBD2. V dropped 4 bases and J dropped 7; count of bases not matched to a gene: 9. Germline loops: CDR1 MRHNA, CDR2 SNTAGT. There are 15 residues in the CDR3. CDR3: CASSGGSAGGNEQFF. The CDR3 DNA reads as TGTGCCAGCAGTGGGGGATCGGCGGGGGGAAATGAGCAGTTCTTC.

As to this clone: The junction shows a germline mismatch at one end, possibly a read error. The V gene is TRBV6-6, the J gene TRBJ1-4; D not certain. The CDR3 is 13 residues long. The germline gives CDR1 MNHNY, CDR2 SVGAGI (reference sequence). In nucleotides, the CDR3 is TGTGCCAGCAGCTCAACTACTTCGGGAGGTACTTCCTTT. Translating gives CASSSTTSGGTSF.

Here the CDR3 reads CASSVSLMRSNYGYTF. In nucleotides, the CDR3 is TGTGCCAGCAGCGTTAGCCTTATGCGTTCGAACTATGGCTACACCTTC. This chain joins TRBV9 and TRBJ1-2; D is unclear. The CDR3 contains 16 residues. The V end lost 2 bases, the J end lost 2 bases, and 16 bases lay between the germline ends. CDR1 SGDLS and CDR2 YYNGEE come from the germline V gene.

This clone appeared a single time. CDR3 DNA sequence: TGTGCCAGCAACGGGGAACGTGGCTATGGCTACACCTTC. Translated, it gives CASNGERGYGYTF. This chain connects TRBV2 to TRBJ1-2; D remains ambiguous. V lost 7 bases and J lost 4, with 13 bases in between. This CDR3 is 13 amino acids long. Germline loops: CDR1 SNHLY, CDR2 FYNNEI.

The rearrangement joins TRBV7-2 to TRBJ2-2, with D perhaps matching TRBD1 (5 bases). The CDR3 spans 11 residues. Germline CDR1 and CDR2: SGHTA and FQGNSA. The V end lost 5 bases, the J end lost 8 bases, and 6 bases lay between the germline ends. CDR3 nucleotides: TGTGCCAGCAGCCCAGGGGGGGAGCTGTTTTTT. It encodes CASSPGGELFF.